This T cell receptor beta chain was sequenced in a study of OX40 agonist ivuxolimab in advanced cancers. Sequenced by immunoSEQ multiplex PCR; TCRdb stores in-frame clones only, minus some. The repertoire holds around 76,000 clones, with roughly 89% as singletons. Study-level findings and limits: More expanded clones were seen, on average, in CD8+ T cells than in CD4+.

As to this clone: Its matching antigen is unknown.

CDR3 length: 14 amino acids. Looked up from germline, CDR1 is MNHNS and CDR2 is SASEGT. Between the trimmed V and J ends, which lost 5 bases and 5 bases, there was a span of 15 bases. The TCR originated in an adult with an advanced solid tumor such as melanoma, head and neck, liver or kidney cancer. Here the sequenced sample was CD4+ or CD8+ T cells sorted from blood, taken in a trial of the OX40 agonist ivuxolimab. The rearrangement links TRBV6-1 to TRBJ2-5; D call uncertain. The CDR3 reads CASSRDGGVETQYF. CDR3 nucleotides: TGTGCCAGCAGTAGAGACGGTGGGGTGGAGACCCAGTACTTC.